Each of the 2 T cell receptor beta chains below was sequenced from the same sample in a study of T-cell reconstitution after alpha-beta-depleted transplantation in children. Unique molecular identifiers tagged the TCRbeta library. TCRdb processed the PCR reads anew with MiXCR; each CDR3 protein has one entry. The table has some 840,000 distinct CDR3 sequences, 15% to 20% seen once. The sample was PBMCs, mostly from graft donor cells, taken 360 days after TCRalphabeta/CD19-depleted stem cell transplant. All receptors derive from a male patient aged 10-17 years who had a stem cell transplant for acute lymphoblastic leukemia, so the T cells may come from the graft donor.

This clonotype was counted a few times. V usage is TRBV27 and J usage is TRBJ2-3; 9 positions match TRBD1. The CDR3 has 14 amino acids. The trim removed 3 bases at V and 8 bases at J, leaving 6 bases unmatched. From germline, CDR1 is MNHEY and CDR2 SMNVEV (reference sequence). For the CDR3, the DNA is TGTGCCAGCAGTTTGGGACAGGGAGTGGGTACGCAGTATTTT. It encodes CASSLGQGVGTQYF.

This clonotype has just a few counts. The chain carries TRBV4-2 and TRBJ2-1; TRBD2 matches at 7 bases. Trimming cost V 1 base and J 6 bases; bases outside gene matches: 12. The germline CDR1 and CDR2 sequences are LGHNA and YNFKEQ. This CDR3 is 17 amino acids long. CDR3 sequence reads: CASSQGGGAGDRNEQFF. In DNA form, the CDR3 reads TGTGCCAGCAGCCAAGGGGGAGGGGCGGGAGATCGCAATGAGCAGTTCTTC.